Presented here are 20 T cell receptor beta chains from one specimen sequenced in a study of T-cell reconstitution after alpha-beta-depleted transplantation in children (dated by TCRdb to the mid-2010s). The receptor library was made with PCR. Sequencing instrument: Illumina HiSeq 2500. Molecular barcoding was employed in the preparation of TCR libraries, with unique molecular identifiers being used to normalize TCRbeta repertoire quantification. TCRdb reprocessing: public reads trimmed at Q25 with fastp, clones called with MiXCR, in-frame beta chains kept. Every entry covers one CDR3 protein and lists the most common genes and DNA from its rows. This sample is represented by roughly 500,000 distinct CDR3 sequences; around 17% of them were singletons. The top ten hold about 3.1% of the sample. Sequencing used PBMCs from the stem cell graft donor, obtained from the stem cell graft. These receptors all come from a human donor who donated a stem cell graft to a child with acute lymphoblastic leukemia.

This clonotype was observed a handful of times. The V and J genes are TRBV24-1 and TRBJ2-1; D is unresolved. There are 11 residues in the CDR3. Germline V gives CDR1 KGHDR, CDR2 SFDVKD. The V end was cut by 9 bases, the J end by 8 bases, with 10 bases between. The CDR3: CATGINDEQFF. The CDR3 coding sequence is TGTGCCACCGGTATAAATGATGAGCAGTTCTTC.

Notes on this clonotype: Likely a read error: the CDR3 ends without its conserved phenylalanine or tryptophan. The DNA is omitted, as the CDR3 cannot be located on it reliably, and the CDR3 follows TCRdb's listing. The V gene is TRBV10-2, the J gene TRBJ1-3; TRBD1 was called by the table and not checked on the DNA. The V gene's germline CDR1 is WSHSY and CDR2 SAAADI. Termini included, the CDR3 measures 11 amino acids. The CDR3: CASSEAGAHYL.

The chain has TRBV6-5 and TRBJ2-1; D call uncertain. Trimming removed 0 bases at V and 0 bases at J, with 3 bases between. Germline values: CDR1 MNHEY, CDR2 SVGAGI. This CDR3 comprises 14 residues. The CDR3 reads CASSYSFSYNEQFF. DNA for the CDR3: TGTGCCAGCAGTTACTCTTTCTCCTACAATGAGCAGTTCTTC.

This clonotype occurred a few times. The genes are TRBV7-8 and TRBJ2-2; D uncertain. The V end lost 3 bases, the J end lost 5 bases, and 10 bases lay between the germline ends. Germline V gene lookup returns CDR1 SGHVS and CDR2 FQNEAQ. The CDR3 loop spans 14 amino acids. The CDR3 DNA is TGTGCCAGCAGCTTTAACCAAGCAACCGGGGAGCTGTTTTTT. Translation: CASSFNQATGELFF.

The chain couples TRBV7-8 to TRBJ1-3; 9 nucleotides agree with TRBD1. Germline V CDR1 and CDR2: SGHVS, FQNEAQ. The CDR3 has 17 amino acids. V lost 5 bases to trimming and J lost 2 bases; unmatched junction nucleotides: 10. CDR3 nucleotides: TGTGCCAGCAGCGCCAGTCGTTGGACAGGGGCTGGAAACACCATATATTTT. This translates into CASSASRWTGAGNTIYF.

The chain carries TRBV18 and TRBJ1-2, with a weak D call TRBD1 (6 bases). V was cut by 1 base and J by 0 bases, with 15 bases left in between. The germline V gene has CDR1 KGHSH and CDR2 LQKENI. There are 17 residues in the CDR3. The CDR3 DNA sequence: TGTGCCAGCTCACCACTAGGCCAGGGACAATCTAACTATGGCTACACCTTC. This gives the protein CASSPLGQGQSNYGYTF.

This clonotype came up a few times. The chain has TRBV5-1 and TRBJ2-5, with D possibly matching TRBD2 (5 bases). The V end lost 1 base, the J end lost 5 bases, and 12 bases lay between the germline ends. The CDR3 sequence is 14 residues long. Per germline, CDR1 SGHRS and CDR2 YFSETQ. The chain's CDR3 is CASSLMTKVETQYF. The CDR3 region has the DNA TGCGCCAGCAGCTTGATGACTAAAGTTGAGACCCAGTACTTC. Full variable domain (outside the CDR3, taken from reference TRBV5-1 and TRBJ2-5): KAGVTQTPRYLIKTRGQQVTLSCSPISGHRSVSWYQQTPGQGLQFLFEYFSETQRNKGNFPGRFSGRQFSNSRSEMNVSTLELGDSALYLCASSLMTKVETQYFGPGTRLLVL.

The chain joins TRBV4-1 to TRBJ2-5; 10 bases are shared with TRBD2. V lost 2 bases to trimming and J lost 4 bases; unmatched junction nucleotides: 7. The CDR3 is 16 amino acids. Germline CDR1 and CDR2: MGHRA and YSYEKL. CDR3 bases: TGCGCCAGCAGCCAACCAGCGGGAGGGCCGAGAGAGACCCAGTACTTC. It encodes CASSQPAGGPRETQYF.

This clonotype was counted only a few times. This chain joins TRBV7-2 and TRBJ2-1; the match to TRBD2 covers 12 bases. Per the germline V gene, CDR1 is SGHTA and CDR2 is FQGNSA. Trimming cost V 5 bases and J 8 bases; bases outside gene matches: 13. The CDR3 consists of 17 residues. CDR3 sequence reads: CASSIVSLAGGPHEQFF. CDR3 DNA sequence: TGTGCCAGCAGCATAGTTTCCCTAGCGGGAGGGCCTCATGAGCAGTTCTTC.

The rearrangement links TRBV5-1 to TRBJ2-1; TRBD1 agrees at 7 bases. This CDR3 has 15 amino acids. CDR1 SGHRS and CDR2 YFSETQ come from the germline V gene. The junction had 9 bases not matched to a gene; V was cut back by 5 bases and J by 4 bases. The chain's CDR3 is CASSFSGQSYNEQFF. The CDR3 bases are TGCGCCAGCAGTTTTTCGGGACAGTCTTACAATGAGCAGTTCTTC.

This clonotype has ten or more counts. The chain is built from TRBV5-1 and TRBJ2-1; D uncertain. From germline, CDR1 is SGHRS and CDR2 YFSETQ. CDR3 length: 12 amino acids. Trimming removed 4 bases at V and 6 bases at J, with 8 bases between. CDR3 protein: CASSRPSNEQFF. For the CDR3, the DNA is TGCGCCAGCAGCCGTCCAAGCAATGAGCAGTTCTTC.

The V call is TRBV5-6, the J call TRBJ2-7, with TRBD1 as a possible D gene (7 bases). The CDR3 is 14 residues long. V shed 0 bases and J shed 9 bases, with 16 bases lying between them. Germline V gene sequence: CDR1 SGHDT, CDR2 YYEEEE. CDR3 sequence: CASSLAGGQSWQYF. The CDR3 nucleotides read TGTGCCAGCAGCTTGGCCGGGGGACAGTCTTGGCAGTACTTC.

This clonotype was detected only a few times. The J gene is TRBJ2-7, the V gene TRBV6-1, with D perhaps assigned TRBD1 or TRBD2 (5 bases each). Germline CDR1 and CDR2: MNHNS and SASEGT. The CDR3 runs to 14 residues. V dropped 5 bases and J dropped 0 bases, with 11 bases sitting between them. The CDR3 nucleotides read TGTGCCAGCAGTACGGCCGGGACCTCCTACGAGCAGTACTTC. Protein: CASSTAGTSYEQYF.

This clonotype was observed a handful of times. The chain recombines TRBV3-1 with TRBJ2-5; D perhaps matches TRBD2 (6 bases). V was shortened by 2 bases and J by 2 bases, with 15 bases between the two germline ends. CDR3 length equals 16 residues. CDR1 is LGHDT and CDR2 is YNNKEL in the germline V gene (reference sequence). This CDR3 is CASSQSRRAGQETQYF. The CDR3 DNA is TGTGCCAGCAGCCAATCGCGGAGGGCAGGACAAGAGACCCAGTACTTC.

This clonotype was counted a few times. The chain employs TRBV29-1 and TRBJ2-3; no reliable D call. The CDR3 length is 15 residues. From germline, CDR1 is SQVTM and CDR2 ANQGSEA. With 6 bases removed from V and 0 bases from J, the gap between germline ends came to 16 bases. The CDR3: CSVTTYSSSTDTQYF. DNA for the CDR3: TGCAGCGTGACCACGTATTCCTCTAGCACAGATACGCAGTATTTT.

The chain couples TRBV27 to TRBJ2-3; D ambiguous. There are 12 residues in the CDR3. Trimming shortened V by 6 bases and J by 5 bases, and 9 bases separated the two germline ends. The germline V gene encodes CDR1 MNHEY and CDR2 SMNVEV (reference sequence). CDR3 sequence reads: CASSRMEDTQYF. The CDR3 bases are TGTGCCAGCAGCAGGATGGAAGATACGCAGTATTTT.

The chain recombines TRBV7-9 with TRBJ1-3; 7 bases match TRBD1. The length of the CDR3 is 15 residues. With V trimmed by 4 bases and J by 4 bases, 7 bases remained unmatched. CDR1 is SEHNR, CDR2 FQNEAQ, per germline (reference sequence). The CDR3 nucleotides are TGTGCCAGCAGCTCCCTCAGGGGGGCCGGAAACACCATATATTTT. This gives the protein CASSSLRGAGNTIYF.

In its sample, this clonotype was seen a few times. This chain connects TRBV20-1 to TRBJ1-1; D is ambiguous. V gave up 4 bases and J gave up 0 bases, with 6 bases separating them. Germline V gene data show CDR1 as DFQATT and CDR2 as SNEGSKA (reference sequence). CDR3 length equals 12 residues. The DNA for the CDR3 is TGCAGTGCTATCGGGGTGAACACTGAAGCTTTCTTT. This translates into CSAIGVNTEAFF.

This clonotype was seen at least ten times. The rearrangement links TRBV7-9 to TRBJ2-1; D gene unclear. Trimming removed 5 bases from V and 12 bases from J, with 17 bases in between. CDR1 is SEHNR and CDR2 is FQNEAQ in the germline V gene (reference sequence). This CDR3 region has 13 residues. This CDR3 is CASSPQEGTAQFF. The CDR3, as DNA: TGTGCCAGCAGCCCCCAAGAAGGTACCGCGCAGTTCTTC.

Here the CDR3 reads CASSLRSPTPSGNTIYF. DNA for the CDR3: TGTGCCAGCAGTTTAAGGTCTCCGACTCCTTCTGGAAACACCATATATTTT. V gene TRBV12-3 or TRBV12-4 combines with J gene TRBJ1-3, with D unresolved. The V gene lost 2 bases and the J gene lost 1 base, with 15 bases spanning the gap. The CDR3 runs to 17 residues.